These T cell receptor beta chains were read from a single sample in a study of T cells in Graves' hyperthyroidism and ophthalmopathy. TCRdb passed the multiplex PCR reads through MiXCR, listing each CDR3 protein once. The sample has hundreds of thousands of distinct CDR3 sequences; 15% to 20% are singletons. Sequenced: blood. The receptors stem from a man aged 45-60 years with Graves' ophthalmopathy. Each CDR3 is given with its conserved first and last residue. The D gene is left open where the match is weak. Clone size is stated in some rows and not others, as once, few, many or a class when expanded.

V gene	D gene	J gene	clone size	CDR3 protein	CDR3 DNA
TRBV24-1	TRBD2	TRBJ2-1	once	CATSGASGRMAYNEQFF	TGTGCCACCAGTGGGGCTAGCGGGAGGATGGCCTACAATGAGCAGTTCTTC
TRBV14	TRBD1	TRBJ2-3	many	CASSPDRVWTDTQYF	TGTGCCAGCAGCCCGGACAGGGTTTGGACAGATACGCAGTATTTT
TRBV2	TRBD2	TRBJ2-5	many	CATAGGRETQYF	TGTGCCACTGCGGGAGGTCGGGAGACCCAGTACTTC
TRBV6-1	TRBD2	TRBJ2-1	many	CASSGGIAGGWGNEQFF	TGTGCCAGCAGTGGGGGGATAGCGGGAGGATGGGGGAATGAGCAGTTCTTC
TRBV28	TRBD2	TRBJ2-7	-	CASSGPGTKPYEQYF	TGTGCCAGCAGTGGGCCGGGGACTAAACCCTACGAGCAGTACTTC
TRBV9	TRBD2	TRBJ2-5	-	CASSPLREGPQETQYF	TGTGCCAGCAGCCCCCTTCGGGAGGGCCCCCAAGAGACCCAGTACTTC
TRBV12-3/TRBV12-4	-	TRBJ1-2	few	CASSLRSSSGYTF	TGTGCCAGCAGTTTACGGTCATCCTCTGGCTACACCTTC
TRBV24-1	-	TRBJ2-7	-	CATSDIRHTRPYEQYF	TGTGCCACCAGTGACATAAGGCACACTCGCCCCTACGAGCAGTACTTC
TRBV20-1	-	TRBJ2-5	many	CSARDRRGGETQYF	TGCAGTGCTAGAGATCGACGGGGAGGAGAGACCCAGTACTTC
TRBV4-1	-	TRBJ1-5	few	CASSQDRGVGWNQPQHF	TGCGCCAGCAGCCAAGATCGCGGGGTAGGGTGGAATCAGCCCCAGCATTTT
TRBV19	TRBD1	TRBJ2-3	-	CASRETGGTDTQYF	TGTGCCAGTAGGGAGACAGGGGGGACAGATACGCAGTATTTT
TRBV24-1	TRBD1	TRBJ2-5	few	CATSDLGTAQETQYF	TGTGCCACCAGTGATTTGGGGACAGCCCAAGAGACCCAGTACTTC
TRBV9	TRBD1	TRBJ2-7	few	CASSEAPKQGSPYEQYF	TGTGCCAGCAGCGAAGCCCCCAAACAGGGGTCTCCCTACGAGCAGTACTTC
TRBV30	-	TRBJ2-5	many	CAWRGSEVETQYF	TGTGCCTGGAGAGGATCAGAAGTGGAGACCCAGTACTTC
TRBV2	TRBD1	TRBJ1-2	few	CANSEDRGQYGYTF	TGTGCCAACAGTGAAGACAGGGGGCAATATGGCTACACCTTC